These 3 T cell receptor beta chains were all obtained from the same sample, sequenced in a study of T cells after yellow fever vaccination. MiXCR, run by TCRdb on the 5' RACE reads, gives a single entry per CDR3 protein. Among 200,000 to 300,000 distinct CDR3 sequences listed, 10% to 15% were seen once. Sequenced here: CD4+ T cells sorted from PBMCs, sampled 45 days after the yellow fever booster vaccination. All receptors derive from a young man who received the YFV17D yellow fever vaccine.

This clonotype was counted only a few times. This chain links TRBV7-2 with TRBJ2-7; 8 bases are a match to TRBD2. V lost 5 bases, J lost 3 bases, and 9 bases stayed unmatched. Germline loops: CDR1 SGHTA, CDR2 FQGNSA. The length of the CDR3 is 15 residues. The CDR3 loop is CASSPGSGTVYEQYF. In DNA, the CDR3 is TGTGCCAGCAGCCCTGGTAGCGGGACGGTCTACGAGCAGTACTTC.

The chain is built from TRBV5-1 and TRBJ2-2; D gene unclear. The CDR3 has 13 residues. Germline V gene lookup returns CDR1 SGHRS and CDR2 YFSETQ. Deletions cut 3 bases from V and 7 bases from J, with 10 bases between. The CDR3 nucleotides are TGCGCCAGCAGCTCCGGTTGGCGCGGGGAGCTGTTTTTT. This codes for CASSSGWRGELFF.

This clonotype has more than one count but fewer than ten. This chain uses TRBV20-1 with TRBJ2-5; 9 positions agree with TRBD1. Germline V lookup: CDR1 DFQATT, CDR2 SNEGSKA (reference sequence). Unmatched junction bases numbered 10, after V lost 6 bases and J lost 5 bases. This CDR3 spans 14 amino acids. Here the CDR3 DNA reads TGCAGTGCAAGCGGACAGGGGCGCGAGGAGACCCAGTACTTC. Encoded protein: CSASGQGREETQYF.